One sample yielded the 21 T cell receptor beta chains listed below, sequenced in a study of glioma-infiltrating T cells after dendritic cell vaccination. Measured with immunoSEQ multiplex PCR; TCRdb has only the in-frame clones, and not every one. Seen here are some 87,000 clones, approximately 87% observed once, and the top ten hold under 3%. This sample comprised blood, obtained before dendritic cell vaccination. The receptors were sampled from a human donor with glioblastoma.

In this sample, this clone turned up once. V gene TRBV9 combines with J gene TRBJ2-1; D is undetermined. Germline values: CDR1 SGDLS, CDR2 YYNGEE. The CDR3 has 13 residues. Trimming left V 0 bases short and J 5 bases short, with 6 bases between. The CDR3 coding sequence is TGTGCCAGCAGCGTAGCTAGGAACAATGAGCAGTTCTTC. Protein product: CASSVARNNEQFF.

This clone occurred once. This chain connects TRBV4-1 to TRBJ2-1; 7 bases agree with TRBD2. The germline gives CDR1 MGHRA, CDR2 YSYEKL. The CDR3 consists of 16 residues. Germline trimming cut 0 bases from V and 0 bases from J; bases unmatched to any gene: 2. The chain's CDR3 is CASSQDGTNSYNEQFF. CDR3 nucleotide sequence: TGCGCCAGCAGCCAAGATGGGACTAACTCCTACAATGAGCAGTTCTTC.

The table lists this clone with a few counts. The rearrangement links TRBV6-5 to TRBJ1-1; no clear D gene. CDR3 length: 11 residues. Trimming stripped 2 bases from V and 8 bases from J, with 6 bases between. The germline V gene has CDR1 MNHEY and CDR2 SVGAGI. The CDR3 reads CASSYKREAFF. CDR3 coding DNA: TGTGCCAGCAGTTACAAGCGGGAAGCTTTCTTT.

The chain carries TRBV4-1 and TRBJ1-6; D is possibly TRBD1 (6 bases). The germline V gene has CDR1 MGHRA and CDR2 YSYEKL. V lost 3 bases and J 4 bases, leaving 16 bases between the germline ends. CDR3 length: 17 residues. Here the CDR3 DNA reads TGCGCCAGCAGCCAGATACTCGGACAGCAATATAATTCACCCCTCCACTTT. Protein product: CASSQILGQQYNSPLHF.

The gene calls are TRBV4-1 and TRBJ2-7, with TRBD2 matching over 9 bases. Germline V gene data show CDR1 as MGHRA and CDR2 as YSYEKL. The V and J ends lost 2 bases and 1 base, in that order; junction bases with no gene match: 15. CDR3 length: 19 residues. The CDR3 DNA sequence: TGCGCCAGCAGCCAAAGGGACATCCCGGGACTAGCAGGTTCCTACGAGCAGTACTTC. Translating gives CASSQRDIPGLAGSYEQYF.

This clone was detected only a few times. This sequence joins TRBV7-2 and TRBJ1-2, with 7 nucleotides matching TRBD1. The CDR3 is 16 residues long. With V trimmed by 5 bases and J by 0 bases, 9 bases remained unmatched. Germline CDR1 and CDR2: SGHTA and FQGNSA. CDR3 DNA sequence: TGTGCCAGCAGCGCTTCAGGGGGTGATACTAACTATGGCTACACCTTC. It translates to CASSASGGDTNYGYTF.

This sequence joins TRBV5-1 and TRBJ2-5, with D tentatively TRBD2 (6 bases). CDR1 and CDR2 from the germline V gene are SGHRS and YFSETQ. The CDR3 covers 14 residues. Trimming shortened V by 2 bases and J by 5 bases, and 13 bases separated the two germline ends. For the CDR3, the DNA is TGCGCCAGCAGCTTCCTCCCAGGGAGGGAGACCCAGTACTTC. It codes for CASSFLPGRETQYF.

CDR3 DNA sequence: TGTGCCAGTATAGCGGGGCCCCCCTCCTACGAGCAGTACTTC. This translates into CASIAGPPSYEQYF. The rearrangement links TRBV19 to TRBJ2-7; 8 nucleotides align to TRBD2. CDR1 is LNHDA and CDR2 is SQIVND in the germline V gene (reference sequence). This CDR3 region has 14 residues. V lost 7 bases, J lost 0 bases, and 5 bases stayed unmatched.

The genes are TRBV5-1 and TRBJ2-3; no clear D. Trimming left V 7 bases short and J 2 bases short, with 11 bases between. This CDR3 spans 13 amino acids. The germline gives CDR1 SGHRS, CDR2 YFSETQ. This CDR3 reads CASAPIPTDTQYF. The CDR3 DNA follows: TGCGCCAGCGCGCCCATTCCCACAGATACGCAGTATTTT.

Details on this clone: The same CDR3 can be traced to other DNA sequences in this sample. The CDR3 nucleotides are TGTGCCAGCAGCCTCGACATCTACGAGCAGTACTTC. Its translation: CASSLDIYEQYF. The chain is built from TRBV7-9 and TRBJ2-7, with D unclear. The CDR3 is 12 residues long. V lost 5 bases to trimming and J lost 3 bases, with 8 bases between them. Germline CDR1 is SEHNR and CDR2 is FQNEAQ (reference sequence).

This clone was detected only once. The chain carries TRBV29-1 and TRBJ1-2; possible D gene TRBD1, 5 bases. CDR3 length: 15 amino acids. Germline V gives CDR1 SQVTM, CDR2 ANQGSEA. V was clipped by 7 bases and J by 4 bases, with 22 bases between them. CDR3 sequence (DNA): TGCAGCGCCGGGGGGGGAGGATTTCCGGGCTATGGCTACACCTTC. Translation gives CSAGGGGFPGYGYTF.

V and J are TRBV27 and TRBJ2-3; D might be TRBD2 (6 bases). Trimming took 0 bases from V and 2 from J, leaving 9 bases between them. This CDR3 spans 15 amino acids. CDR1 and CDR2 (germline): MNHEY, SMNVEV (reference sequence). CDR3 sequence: CASSLSSGHTDTQYF. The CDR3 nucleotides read TGTGCCAGCAGTTTATCTAGCGGTCACACAGATACGCAGTATTTT.

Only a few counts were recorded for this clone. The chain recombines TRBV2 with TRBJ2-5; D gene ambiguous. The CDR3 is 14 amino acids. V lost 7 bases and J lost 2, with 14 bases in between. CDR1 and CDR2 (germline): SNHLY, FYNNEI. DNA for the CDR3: TGTGCCAGCAAGCCAGCAGAACTACAAGAGACCCAGTACTTC. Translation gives CASKPAELQETQYF.

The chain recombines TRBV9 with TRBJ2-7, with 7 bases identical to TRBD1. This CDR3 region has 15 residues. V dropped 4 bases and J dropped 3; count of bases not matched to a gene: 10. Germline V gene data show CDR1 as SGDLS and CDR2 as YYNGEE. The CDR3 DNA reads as TGTGCCAGCAGCCAGGAGACAGGGTTGGGCTACGAGCAGTACTTC. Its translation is CASSQETGLGYEQYF.

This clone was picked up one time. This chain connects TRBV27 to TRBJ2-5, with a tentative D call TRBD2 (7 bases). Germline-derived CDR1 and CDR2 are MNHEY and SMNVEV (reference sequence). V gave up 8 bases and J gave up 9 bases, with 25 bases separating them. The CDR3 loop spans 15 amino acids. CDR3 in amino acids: CASGTILGGARAQYF. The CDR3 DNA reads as TGTGCCAGCGGGACCATTTTGGGGGGGGCCAGGGCCCAGTACTTC.

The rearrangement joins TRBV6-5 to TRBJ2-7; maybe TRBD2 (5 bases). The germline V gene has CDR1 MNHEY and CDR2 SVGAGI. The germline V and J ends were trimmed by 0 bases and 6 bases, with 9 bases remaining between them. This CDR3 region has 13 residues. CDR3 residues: CASSYSGSSEQYF. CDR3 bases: TGTGCCAGCAGTTACTCGGGGAGTTCCGAGCAGTACTTC.

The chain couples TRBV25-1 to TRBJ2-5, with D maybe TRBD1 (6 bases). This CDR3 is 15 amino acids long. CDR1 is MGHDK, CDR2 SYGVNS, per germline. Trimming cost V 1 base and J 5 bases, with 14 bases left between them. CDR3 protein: CASSESSFGQETQYF. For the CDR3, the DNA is TGTGCCAGCAGTGAATCCTCTTTTGGACAGGAGACCCAGTACTTC.

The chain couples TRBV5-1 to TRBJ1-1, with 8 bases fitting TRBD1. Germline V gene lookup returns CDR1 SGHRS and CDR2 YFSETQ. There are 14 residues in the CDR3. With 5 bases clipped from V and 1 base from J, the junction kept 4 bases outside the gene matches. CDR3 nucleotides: TGCGCCAGCAGACGGACAGGGCCGAACACTGAAGCTTTCTTT. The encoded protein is CASRRTGPNTEAFF.

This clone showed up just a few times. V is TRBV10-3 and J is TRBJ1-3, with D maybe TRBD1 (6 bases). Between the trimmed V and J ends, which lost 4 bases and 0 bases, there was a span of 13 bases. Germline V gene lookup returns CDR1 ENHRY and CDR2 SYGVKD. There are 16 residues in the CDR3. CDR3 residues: CAISAGAVVSGNTIYF. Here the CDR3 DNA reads TGTGCCATCAGTGCAGGGGCGGTGGTCTCTGGAAACACCATATATTTT.

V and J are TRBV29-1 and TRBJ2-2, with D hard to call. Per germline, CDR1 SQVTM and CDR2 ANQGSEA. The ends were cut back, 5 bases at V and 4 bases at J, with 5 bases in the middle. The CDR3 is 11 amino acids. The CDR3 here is CSVSTTGELFF. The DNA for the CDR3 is TGCAGCGTTTCTACCACCGGGGAGCTGTTTTTT.

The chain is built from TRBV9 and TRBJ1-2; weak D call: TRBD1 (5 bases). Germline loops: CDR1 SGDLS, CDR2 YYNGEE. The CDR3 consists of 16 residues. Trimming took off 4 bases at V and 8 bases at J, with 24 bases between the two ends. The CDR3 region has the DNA TGTGCCAGCAGCCTTACCCCCAAAACAGGCTTTGAAGGCTACACCTTC. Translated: CASSLTPKTGFEGYTF.